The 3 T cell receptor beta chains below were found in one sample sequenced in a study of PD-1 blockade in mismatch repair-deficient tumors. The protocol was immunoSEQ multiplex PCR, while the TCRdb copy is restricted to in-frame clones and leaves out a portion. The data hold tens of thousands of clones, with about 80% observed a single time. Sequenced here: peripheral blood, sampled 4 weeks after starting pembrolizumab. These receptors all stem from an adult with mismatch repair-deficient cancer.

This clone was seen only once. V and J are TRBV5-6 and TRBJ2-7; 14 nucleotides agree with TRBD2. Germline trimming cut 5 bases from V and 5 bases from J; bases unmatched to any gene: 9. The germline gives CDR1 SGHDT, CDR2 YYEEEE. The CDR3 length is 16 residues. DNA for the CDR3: TGTGCCAGCAGGATTACGGGACTAGCGGGAGTCCACGAGCAGTACTTC. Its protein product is CASRITGLAGVHEQYF.

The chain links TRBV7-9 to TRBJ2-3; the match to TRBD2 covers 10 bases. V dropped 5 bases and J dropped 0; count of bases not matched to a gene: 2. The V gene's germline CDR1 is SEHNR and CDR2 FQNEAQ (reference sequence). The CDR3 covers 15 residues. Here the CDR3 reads CASSTSGKSTDTQYF. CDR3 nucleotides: TGTGCCAGCAGCACTAGCGGGAAGAGCACAGATACGCAGTATTTT.

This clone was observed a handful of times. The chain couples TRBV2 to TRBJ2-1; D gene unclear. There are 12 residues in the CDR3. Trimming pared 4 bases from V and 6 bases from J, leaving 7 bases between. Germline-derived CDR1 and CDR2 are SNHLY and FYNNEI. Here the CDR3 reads CASSGLFNEQFF. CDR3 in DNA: TGTGCCAGCAGTGGACTTTTCAATGAGCAGTTCTTC.